These 2 T cell receptor beta chains share one sample of origin, sequenced in a study of brain T cells in children with intractable seizures. Generated by immunoSEQ multiplex PCR, the TCRdb table keeps only in-frame clones and is missing some. The sample gives 55,000 to 80,000 clones, 90% to 97% of which show up once; more than 0.3% is in the top ten. The sequencing here drew on peripheral blood, taken at surgery. Every receptor here comes from a boy in the first two years of life with focal cortical dysplasia and intractable seizures.

V and J are TRBV6-2 or TRBV6-3 and TRBJ2-2, with TRBD2 matching over 8 bases. CDR1 and CDR2 (germline): MNHEY, SVGEGT. This CDR3 has 14 residues. Trimming removed 4 bases from V and 5 bases from J; junction bases left unmatched: 3. The CDR3 here is CASSFSGETGELFF. The CDR3 nucleotides read TGTGCCAGCAGTTTTAGCGGGGAAACCGGGGAGCTGTTTTTT.

The genes are TRBV7-2 and TRBJ2-5; no firm D call. Germline loops: CDR1 SGHTA, CDR2 FQGNSA. The CDR3 length is 13 residues. V lost 4 bases and J 1 base, leaving 7 bases between the germline ends. CDR3 loop: CASSSVGQETQYF. The CDR3 bases are TGTGCCAGCAGCTCGGTGGGCCAAGAGACCCAGTACTTC.